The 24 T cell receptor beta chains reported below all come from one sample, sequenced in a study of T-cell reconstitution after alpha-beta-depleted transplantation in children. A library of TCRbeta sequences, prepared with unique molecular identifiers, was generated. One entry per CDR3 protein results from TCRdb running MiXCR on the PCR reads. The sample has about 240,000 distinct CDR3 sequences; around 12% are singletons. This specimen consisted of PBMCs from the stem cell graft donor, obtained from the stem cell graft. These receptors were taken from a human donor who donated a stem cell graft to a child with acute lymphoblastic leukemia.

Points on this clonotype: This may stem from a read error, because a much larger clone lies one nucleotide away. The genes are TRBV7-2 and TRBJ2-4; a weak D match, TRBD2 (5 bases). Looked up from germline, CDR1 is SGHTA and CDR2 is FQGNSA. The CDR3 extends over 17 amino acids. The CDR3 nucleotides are TGTGCCAGCAGCTTAAATACGGGAAGGTCGGCCAAAAACAGTCAGTACTTC. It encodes CASSLNTGRSAKNSQYF.

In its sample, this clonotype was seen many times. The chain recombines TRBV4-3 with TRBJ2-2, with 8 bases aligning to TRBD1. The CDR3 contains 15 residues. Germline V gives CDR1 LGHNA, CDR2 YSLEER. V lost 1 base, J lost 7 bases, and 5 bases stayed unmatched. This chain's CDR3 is CASSQGQGAGGELFF. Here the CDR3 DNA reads TGCGCCAGCAGCCAAGGGCAGGGGGCAGGCGGGGAGCTGTTTTTT.

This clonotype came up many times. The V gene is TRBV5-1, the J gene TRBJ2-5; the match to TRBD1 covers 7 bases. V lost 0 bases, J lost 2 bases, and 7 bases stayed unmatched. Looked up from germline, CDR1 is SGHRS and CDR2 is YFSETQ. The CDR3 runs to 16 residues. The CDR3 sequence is CASSLARRTGQETQYF. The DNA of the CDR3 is TGCGCCAGCAGCTTGGCCAGGAGGACAGGTCAAGAGACCCAGTACTTC.

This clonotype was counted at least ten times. This CDR3 reads CASSEMGSGYTEAFF. The CDR3 nucleotides are TGTGCCAGCAGTGAAATGGGCAGCGGTTACACTGAAGCTTTCTTT. The rearrangement links TRBV6-1 to TRBJ1-1; D unclear. The germline V gene has CDR1 MNHNS and CDR2 SASEGT. The CDR3 sequence is 15 residues long. V lost 2 bases to trimming and J lost 3 bases, with 13 bases between them.

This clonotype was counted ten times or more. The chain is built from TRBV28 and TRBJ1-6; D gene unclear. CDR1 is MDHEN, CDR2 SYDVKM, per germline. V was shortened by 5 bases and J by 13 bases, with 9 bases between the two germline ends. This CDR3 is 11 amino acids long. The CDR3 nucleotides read TGTGCCAGCAGTCCACGCGGGCCCCTCCACTTT. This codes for CASSPRGPLHF.

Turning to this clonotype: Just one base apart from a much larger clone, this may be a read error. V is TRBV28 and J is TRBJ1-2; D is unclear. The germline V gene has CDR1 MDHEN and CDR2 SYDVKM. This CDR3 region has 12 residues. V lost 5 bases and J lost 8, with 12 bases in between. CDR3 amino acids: CASSRNTRGYTF. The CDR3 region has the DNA TGTGCCAGCAGTAGAAACACACGAGGCTACACCTTC.

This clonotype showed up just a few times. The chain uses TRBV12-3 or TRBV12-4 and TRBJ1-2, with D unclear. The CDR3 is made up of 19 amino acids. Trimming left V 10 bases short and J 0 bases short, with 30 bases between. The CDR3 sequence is CAICTHGRLPSRANYGYTF. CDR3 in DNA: TGTGCCATCTGCACCCACGGACGTCTACCTTCCCGAGCTAACTATGGCTACACCTTC.

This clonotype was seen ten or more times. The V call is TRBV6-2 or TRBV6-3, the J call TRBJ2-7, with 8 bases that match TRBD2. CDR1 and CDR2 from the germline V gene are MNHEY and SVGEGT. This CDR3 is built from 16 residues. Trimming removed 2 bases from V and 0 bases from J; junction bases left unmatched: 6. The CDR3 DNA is TGTGCCAGCAGTTACACGGCGGGGGGCTTCTCCTACGAGCAGTACTTC. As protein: CASSYTAGGFSYEQYF.

CDR3 sequence reads: CATSVKEASSYNEQFF. The CDR3 nucleotides are TGTGCCACCAGTGTCAAGGAGGCCAGCTCCTACAATGAGCAGTTCTTC. The V and J genes are TRBV24-1 and TRBJ2-1, with D possibly being TRBD2 (5 bases). The CDR3 covers 16 residues. Trimming took 5 bases from V and 0 from J, leaving 13 bases between them. Germline V gene data show CDR1 as KGHDR and CDR2 as SFDVKD.

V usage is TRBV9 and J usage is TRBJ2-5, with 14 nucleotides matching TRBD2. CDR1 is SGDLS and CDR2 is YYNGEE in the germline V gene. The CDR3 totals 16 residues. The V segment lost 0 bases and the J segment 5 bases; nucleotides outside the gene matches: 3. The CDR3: CASSVGTSGGPETQYF. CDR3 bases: TGTGCCAGCAGCGTAGGGACTAGCGGGGGGCCCGAGACCCAGTACTTC.

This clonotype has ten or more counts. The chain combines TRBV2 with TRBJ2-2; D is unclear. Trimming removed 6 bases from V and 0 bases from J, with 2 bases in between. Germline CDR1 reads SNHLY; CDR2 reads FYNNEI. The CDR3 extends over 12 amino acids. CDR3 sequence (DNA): TGTGCCAGCAGCGCGAACACCGGGGAGCTGTTTTTT. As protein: CASSANTGELFF.

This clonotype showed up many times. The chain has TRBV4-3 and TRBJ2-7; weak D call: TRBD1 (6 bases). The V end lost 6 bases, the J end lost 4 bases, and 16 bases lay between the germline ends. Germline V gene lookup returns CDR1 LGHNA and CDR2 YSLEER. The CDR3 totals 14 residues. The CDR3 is CASSYDRKVYEQYF. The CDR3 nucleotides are TGCGCCAGCAGTTACGACAGGAAAGTTTACGAGCAGTACTTC.

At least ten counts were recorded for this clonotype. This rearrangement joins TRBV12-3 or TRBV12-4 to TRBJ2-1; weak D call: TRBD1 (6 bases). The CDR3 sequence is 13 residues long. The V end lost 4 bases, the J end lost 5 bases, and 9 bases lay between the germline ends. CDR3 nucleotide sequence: TGTGCCAGCAGTTCGAACAGGGACAATGAGCAGTTCTTC. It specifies CASSSNRDNEQFF.

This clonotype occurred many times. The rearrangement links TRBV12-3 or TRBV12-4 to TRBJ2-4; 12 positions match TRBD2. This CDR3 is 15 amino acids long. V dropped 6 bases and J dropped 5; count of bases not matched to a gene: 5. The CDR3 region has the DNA TGTGCCAGCAGGTCTAGCGGGAGGGGGGAAAACATTCAGTACTTC. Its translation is CASRSSGRGENIQYF.

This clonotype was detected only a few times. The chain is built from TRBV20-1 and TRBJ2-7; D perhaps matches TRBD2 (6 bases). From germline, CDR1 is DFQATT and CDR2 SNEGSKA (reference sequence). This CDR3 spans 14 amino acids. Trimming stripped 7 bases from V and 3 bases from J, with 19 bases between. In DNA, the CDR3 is TGCAGTGGGGATGGGTCGGGAGTCGGCTACGAGCAGTACTTC. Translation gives CSGDGSGVGYEQYF.

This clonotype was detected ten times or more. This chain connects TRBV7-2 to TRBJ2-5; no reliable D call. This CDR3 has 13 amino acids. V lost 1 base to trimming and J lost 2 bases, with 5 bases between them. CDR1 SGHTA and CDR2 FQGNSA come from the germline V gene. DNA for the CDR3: TGTGCCAGCAGCTTAGTGACACAAGAGACCCAGTACTTC. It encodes CASSLVTQETQYF.

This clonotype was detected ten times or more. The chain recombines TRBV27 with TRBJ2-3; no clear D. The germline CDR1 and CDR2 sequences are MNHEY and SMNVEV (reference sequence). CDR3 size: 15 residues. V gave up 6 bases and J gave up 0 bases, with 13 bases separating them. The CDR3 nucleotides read TGTGCCAGCAGATCCCCAGGCACTAGCACAGATACGCAGTATTTT. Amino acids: CASRSPGTSTDTQYF.

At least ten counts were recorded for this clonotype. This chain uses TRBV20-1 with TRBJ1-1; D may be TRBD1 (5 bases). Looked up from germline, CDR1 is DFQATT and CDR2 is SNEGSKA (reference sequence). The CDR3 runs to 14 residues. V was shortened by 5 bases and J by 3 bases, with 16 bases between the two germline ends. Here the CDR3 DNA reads TGCAGTGCTTGGGGACTTAACGAGGACACTGAAGCTTTCTTT. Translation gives CSAWGLNEDTEAFF.

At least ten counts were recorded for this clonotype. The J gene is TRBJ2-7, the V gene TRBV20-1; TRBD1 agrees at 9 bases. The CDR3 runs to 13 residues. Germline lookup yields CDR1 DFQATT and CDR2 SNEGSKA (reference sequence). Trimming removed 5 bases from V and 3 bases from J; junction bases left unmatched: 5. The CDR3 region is CSAFTGGGYEQYF. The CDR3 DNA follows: TGCAGTGCTTTTACAGGGGGCGGCTACGAGCAGTACTTC.

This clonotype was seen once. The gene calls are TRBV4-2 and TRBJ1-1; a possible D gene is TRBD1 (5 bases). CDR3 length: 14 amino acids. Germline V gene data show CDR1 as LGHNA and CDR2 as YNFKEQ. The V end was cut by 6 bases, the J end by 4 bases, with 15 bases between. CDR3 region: CASRPGIVVTEAFF. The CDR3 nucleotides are TGTGCCAGCAGGCCAGGGATCGTCGTCACTGAAGCTTTCTTT.

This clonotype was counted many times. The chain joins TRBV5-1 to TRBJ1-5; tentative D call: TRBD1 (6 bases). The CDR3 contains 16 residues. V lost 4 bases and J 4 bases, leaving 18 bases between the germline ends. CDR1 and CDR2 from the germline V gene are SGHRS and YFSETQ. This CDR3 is CASSPEGGNRNQPQHF. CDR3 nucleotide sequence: TGCGCCAGCAGCCCGGAGGGGGGGAATCGGAATCAGCCCCAGCATTTT.

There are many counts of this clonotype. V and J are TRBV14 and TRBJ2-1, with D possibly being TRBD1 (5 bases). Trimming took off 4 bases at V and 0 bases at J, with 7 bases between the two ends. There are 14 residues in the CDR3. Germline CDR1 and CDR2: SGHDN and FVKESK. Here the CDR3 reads CASSRTGSYNEQFF. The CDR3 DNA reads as TGTGCCAGCAGCCGTACAGGCTCCTACAATGAGCAGTTCTTC.

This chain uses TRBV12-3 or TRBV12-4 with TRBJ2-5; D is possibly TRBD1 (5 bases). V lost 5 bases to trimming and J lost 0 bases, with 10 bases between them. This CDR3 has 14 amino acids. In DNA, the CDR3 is TGTGCCAGCAGTCCTCGACAGTACCAAGAGACCCAGTACTTC. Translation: CASSPRQYQETQYF.

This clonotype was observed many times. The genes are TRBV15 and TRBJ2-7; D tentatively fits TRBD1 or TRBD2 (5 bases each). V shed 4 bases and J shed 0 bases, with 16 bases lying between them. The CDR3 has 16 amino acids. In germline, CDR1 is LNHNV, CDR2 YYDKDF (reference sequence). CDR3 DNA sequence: TGTGCCACCAGCATTGGTGGGACCGGGGCCTCCTACGAGCAGTACTTC. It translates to CATSIGGTGASYEQYF.